This T cell receptor beta chain was profiled in a study of neurological immune-mediated disorders. The cDNA was synthesized by means of template-switch 5'RACE, which was carried out with 10-nucleotide random UMIs. Each CDR3 protein is one row after TCRdb ran MiXCR on the 5' RACE reads. The table has about 24,000 distinct CDR3 sequences, 13% seen once. This clonotype was recorded at least ten times. Its cognate antigen is unknown. Study-wide points: TCR clonal expansion peaked in HTLV-1-associated myelopathy patients and was lowest in multiple sclerosis patients.

The V gene end was trimmed by 0 bases and the J gene end by 3 bases; junction bases not matched to a gene: 3. The CDR3 consists of 15 residues. The germline V gene has CDR1 SGHRS and CDR2 YFSETQ. The sequenced material came from PBMCs. The clonotype originates from a middle-aged woman with HTLV-1-associated myelopathy (HAM/TSP). The chain carries TRBV5-1 and TRBJ1-5; 7 bases are a match to TRBD1. Here the CDR3 reads CASSLDGQANQPQHF. In nucleotides, the CDR3 is TGCGCCAGCAGCTTGGACGGACAGGCCAATCAGCCCCAGCATTTT.